The 5 T cell receptor beta chains below all came from one sample that was sequenced in a study of beta chain features in type 1 diabetes. For these TCRs, the target antigens are not known. General study findings and limits: Shortening of TCRB CDR3s, moderate but significant, appeared in all four CD4+ subsets of Type 1 diabetes patients.

Expressed TCRB transcripts were sequenced because the isolated RNA had all been reverse transcribed beforehand. The repertoire was sequenced with immunoSEQ multiplex PCR; TCRdb's copy has only in-frame clones and lacks some. The table includes hundreds of thousands of clones, around 15% detected once. The specimen sequenced was naive CD4+ T cells from blood. The source of these receptors is a man aged 18 to 30 with type 1 diabetes.

The chain combines TRBV29-1 with TRBJ1-1; possibly TRBD1 for D (6 bases). Germline assignment: CDR1 SQVTM and CDR2 ANQGSEA. The ends were cut back, 4 bases at V and 5 bases at J, with 20 bases in the middle. The CDR3 contains 15 residues. The CDR3 sequence: CSVGTGSSLGTEAFF. The CDR3 DNA reads TGCAGCGTTGGAACAGGGTCCTCGTTGGGGACTGAAGCTTTCTTT.

The chain uses TRBV28 and TRBJ2-7; D is perhaps TRBD1 (5 bases). The CDR3 length is 14 residues. Trimming removed 2 bases from V and 5 bases from J, with 13 bases in between. Germline CDR1 MDHEN, CDR2 SYDVKM. The chain's CDR3 is CASSLAQGYHEQYF. The CDR3 nucleotides are TGTGCCAGCAGTTTAGCCCAGGGTTACCACGAGCAGTACTTC.

The rearrangement links TRBV18 to TRBJ1-6, with a weak D call TRBD1 (6 bases). V was clipped by 2 bases and J by 10 bases, with 12 bases between them. Germline V gene sequence: CDR1 KGHSH, CDR2 LQKENI. The CDR3 sequence is 14 residues long. CDR3 bases: TGTGCCAGCTCACCAGAACAGGGAGGATCACCCCTCCACTTT. It yields the protein CASSPEQGGSPLHF.

This chain connects TRBV6-6 to TRBJ1-1; perhaps TRBD1 as D (5 bases). Trimming shortened V by 6 bases and J by 7 bases, and 12 bases separated the two germline ends. Germline lookup yields CDR1 MNHNY and CDR2 SVGAGI (reference sequence). The CDR3 spans 12 residues. The CDR3 reads CASSSRTIEAFF. The CDR3 region has the DNA TGTGCCAGCAGCTCCCGGACAATTGAAGCTTTCTTT.

The gene calls are TRBV29-1 and TRBJ1-1, with 7 bases aligning to TRBD1. Germline V gene lookup returns CDR1 SQVTM and CDR2 ANQGSEA. V was clipped by 6 bases and J by 1 base; unmatched bases: 2. The CDR3 is 12 amino acids. The CDR3 DNA follows: TGCAGCGTCGGGACAGCGAACACTGAAGCTTTCTTT. Translating it yields CSVGTANTEAFF.